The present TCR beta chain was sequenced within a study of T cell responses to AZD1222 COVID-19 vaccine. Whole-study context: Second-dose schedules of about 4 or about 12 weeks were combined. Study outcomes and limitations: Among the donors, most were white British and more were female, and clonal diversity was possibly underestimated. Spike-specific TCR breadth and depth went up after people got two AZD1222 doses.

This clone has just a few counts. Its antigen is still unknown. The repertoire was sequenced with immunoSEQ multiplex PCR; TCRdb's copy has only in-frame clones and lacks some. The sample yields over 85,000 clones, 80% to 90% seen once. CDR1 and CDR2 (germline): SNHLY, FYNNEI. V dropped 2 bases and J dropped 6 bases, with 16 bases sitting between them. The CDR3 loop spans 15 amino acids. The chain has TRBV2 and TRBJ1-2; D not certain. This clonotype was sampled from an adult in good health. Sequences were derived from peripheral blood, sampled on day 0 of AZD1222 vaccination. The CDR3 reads CASSEQVVGVNGYTF. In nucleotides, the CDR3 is TGTGCCAGCAGTGAACAGGTCGTCGGAGTAAATGGCTACACCTTC.